The text below deals with one T cell receptor beta chain. The antigen is unknown. This record comes from a study of T cell responses to AZD1222 COVID-19 vaccine. Study-level results: The donors showed a predominance of white British ancestry and of females, with possible underestimation of clonal diversity.

V lost 0 bases to trimming and J lost 7 bases, with 5 bases between them. Per germline, CDR1 SGHTS and CDR2 YDEGEE. The CDR3 extends over 12 amino acids. Method: immunoSEQ multiplex PCR; TCRdb's copy keeps in-frame clones and lacks some. Altogether roughly 79,000 clones are present, 90% to 95% being singletons, with the ten largest covering roughly 6.4%. This receptor was taken from an adult in good health. Source: peripheral blood, taken on day 0 of MenACWY control vaccination. The V and J genes are TRBV5-8 and TRBJ1-5; D is uncertain. CDR3 nucleotides: TGTGCCAGCAGCTTGGACAGACAGCCCCAGCATTTT. Translated, it gives CASSLDRQPQHF.